One and the same sample provided the 32 T cell receptor beta chains below, sequenced in a study of T cell changes during pregnancy in multiple sclerosis. TCRdb's table, derived via immunoSEQ multiplex PCR, lists solely in-frame clones and lacks some. The table records roughly 40,000 clones, 90% to 95% of them present only once. The specimen was CD8+ T cells from peripheral blood mononuclear cells, collected before pregnancy. The origin of the receptors is a female donor with multiple sclerosis, enrolled in a pregnancy study.

The rearrangement uses TRBV5-4 and TRBJ2-7; 9 bases match TRBD1. Trimming removed 5 bases from V and 6 bases from J; junction bases left unmatched: 12. The CDR3 has 15 residues. Looked up from germline, CDR1 is SGHNT and CDR2 is YYREEE (reference sequence). The CDR3 loop reads CASREPGQGAPEQYF. The CDR3 coding sequence is TGTGCCAGCAGGGAGCCGGGACAGGGTGCTCCCGAGCAGTACTTC. The whole variable domain, remainder taken from reference TRBV5-4 and TRBJ2-7, is ETGVTQSPTHLIKTRGQQVTLRCSSQSGHNTVSWYQQALGQGPQFIFQYYREEENGRGNFPPRFSGLQFPNYSSELNVNALELDDSALYLCASREPGQGAPEQYFGPGTRLTVT.

This clone appeared a single time. The genes are TRBV5-4 and TRBJ2-3; 11 nucleotides match TRBD1. V shed 4 bases, J shed 6 bases, and the junction held 10 bases outside the gene matches. Germline CDR1 and CDR2: SGHNT and YYREEE (reference sequence). The CDR3 has 16 residues. The CDR3 nucleotides read TGTGCCAGCAGCGACGGGACAGGGGGTGTTACGGATACGCAGTATTTT. Translating gives CASSDGTGGVTDTQYF.

This chain uses TRBV19 with TRBJ1-1, with D uncertain. Trimming cost V 10 bases and J 1 base, with 16 bases left between them. This CDR3 has 14 amino acids. Germline assignment: CDR1 LNHDA and CDR2 SQIVND (reference sequence). The CDR3 protein is CATSPALGNTEAFF. The CDR3 DNA is TGTGCCACCTCCCCGGCTCTAGGGAACACTGAAGCTTTCTTT.

The chain has TRBV27 and TRBJ2-7; 9 bases line up with TRBD1. Germline V gene sequence: CDR1 MNHEY, CDR2 SMNVEV (reference sequence). The CDR3 has 13 amino acids. Unmatched junction bases numbered 6, after V lost 5 bases and J lost 7 bases. CDR3: CASSAGQGGEQYF. As DNA, the CDR3 is TGTGCCAGCAGTGCGGGACAGGGAGGGGAGCAGTACTTC.

The rearrangement links TRBV28 to TRBJ2-7, with D possibly TRBD1 on 6 matching bases. The CDR3 totals 13 residues. Germline lookup yields CDR1 MDHEN and CDR2 SYDVKM. V shed 4 bases and J shed 5 bases, with 12 bases lying between them. Written as DNA, the CDR3 is TGTGCCAGCAGTTCTAACAGGGCCCACGAGCAGTACTTC. This gives the protein CASSSNRAHEQYF.

The V and J genes are TRBV19 and TRBJ2-1; 9 nucleotides line up with TRBD1. With V trimmed by 5 bases and J by 3 bases, 5 bases remained unmatched. Germline V lookup: CDR1 LNHDA, CDR2 SQIVND (reference sequence). The CDR3 covers 15 residues. This CDR3 reads CASSFRDRDYNEQFF. The CDR3 bases are TGTGCCAGTAGTTTCCGGGACAGGGACTACAATGAGCAGTTCTTC.

This clone was detected once. J is TRBJ2-7 and V is TRBV13, with a tentative D call TRBD2 (6 bases). Germline V gives CDR1 PRHDT, CDR2 FYEKMQ (reference sequence). The CDR3 length is 13 residues. Trimming removed 3 bases at V and 3 bases at J, with 9 bases between. For the CDR3, the DNA is TGTGCCAGCAGCTTGGGCGGGAACTACGAGCAGTACTTC. It specifies CASSLGGNYEQYF.

The V call is TRBV4-1, the J call TRBJ2-1; TRBD2 agrees at 11 bases. V lost 0 bases and J lost 5; bases outside the gene matches: 3. The CDR3 extends over 16 amino acids. The germline V gene encodes CDR1 MGHRA and CDR2 YSYEKL. CDR3 amino acids: CASSQDQGLADNEQFF. The CDR3 DNA follows: TGCGCCAGCAGCCAAGACCAGGGACTAGCGGACAATGAGCAGTTCTTC.

This sequence joins TRBV28 and TRBJ2-1, with D possibly matching TRBD1 (5 bases). The V and J ends lost 5 bases and 7 bases respectively, with 15 bases between them. In germline, CDR1 is MDHEN, CDR2 SYDVKM. The CDR3 covers 14 residues. CDR3 region: CASSPEIGVNEQFF. The CDR3 nucleotides are TGTGCCAGCAGTCCCGAGATAGGGGTGAATGAGCAGTTCTTC.

The chain joins TRBV6-6 to TRBJ2-5, with 7 bases matching TRBD2. Per the germline V gene, CDR1 is MNHNY and CDR2 is SVGAGI (reference sequence). The CDR3 is made up of 12 amino acids. J was trimmed by 11 bases and V by 5 bases; bases with no gene match: 8. The CDR3 DNA follows: TGTGCCAGCAGTAAGGAGGGGCGGGAGCAGTACTTC. This codes for CASSKEGREQYF.

The chain recombines TRBV7-8 with TRBJ2-1; D remains ambiguous. V lost 5 bases, J lost 0 bases, and 8 bases lay in between. CDR3 size: 14 residues. Looked up from germline, CDR1 is SGHVS and CDR2 is FQNEAQ. The CDR3 is CASSLSSSYNEQFF. In DNA form, the CDR3 reads TGTGCCAGCAGCCTTTCTAGCTCCTACAATGAGCAGTTCTTC.

The chain uses TRBV11-2 and TRBJ2-5, with a weak D call TRBD1 (5 bases). The CDR3 has 15 residues. Per the germline V gene, CDR1 is SGHAT and CDR2 is FQNNGV. V was clipped by 3 bases and J by 5 bases, with 16 bases between them. CDR3 residues: CASSFYGVSGETQYF. CDR3 nucleotides: TGTGCCAGCAGCTTTTATGGGGTGTCAGGGGAGACCCAGTACTTC. The full variable domain, completed using reference TRBV11-2 and TRBJ2-5, is EAGVAQSPRYKIIEKRQSVAFWCNPISGHATLYWYQQILGQGPKLLIQFQNNGVVDDSQLPKDRFSAERLKGVDSTLKIQPAKLEDSAVYLCASSFYGVSGETQYFGPGTRLLVL.

The gene calls are TRBV6-1 and TRBJ2-7; 8 bases fit TRBD2. The germline V gene has CDR1 MNHNS and CDR2 SASEGT. V shed 2 bases and J 2 bases; nucleotides not matched to a gene: 2. CDR3 length equals 14 residues. CDR3 amino acids: CASSELLAAYEQYF. The DNA of the CDR3 is TGTGCCAGCAGTGAACTACTAGCGGCCTACGAGCAGTACTTC.

By frequency in the sample, this clone is large (0.1 to 1%). This sequence joins TRBV28 and TRBJ2-1; D is possibly TRBD2 (5 bases). This CDR3 region has 19 residues. Germline CDR1 is MDHEN and CDR2 is SYDVKM. The V and J ends lost 3 bases and 1 base respectively, with 22 bases between them. CDR3 DNA sequence: TGTGCCAGCAGTTTTGTTGGGAGTGGATTACTGGGATCCTACAATGAGCAGTTCTTC. This gives the protein CASSFVGSGLLGSYNEQFF.

This clone was found a few times. The chain carries TRBV5-1 and TRBJ2-7, with a tentative D call TRBD1 (5 bases). This CDR3 contains 13 residues. Germline CDR1 and CDR2: SGHRS and YFSETQ. Trimming pared 4 bases from V and 2 bases from J, leaving 10 bases between. The CDR3 reads CASSLTATYEQYF. The CDR3 nucleotides read TGCGCCAGCAGCCTGACAGCTACCTACGAGCAGTACTTC.

This sequence joins TRBV29-1 and TRBJ2-1, with 11 bases matching TRBD2. Trimming removed 7 bases from V and 5 bases from J; junction bases left unmatched: 7. The CDR3 consists of 14 residues. Germline CDR1 is SQVTM and CDR2 is ANQGSEA. The CDR3 region is CSGAGTSGHNEQFF. The CDR3 bases are TGCAGCGGGGCCGGGACTAGCGGTCACAATGAGCAGTTCTTC.

This chain links TRBV2 with TRBJ2-2, with 7 bases aligning to TRBD1. CDR3 length: 16 amino acids. Germline lookup yields CDR1 SNHLY and CDR2 FYNNEI. The trim removed 4 bases at V and 0 bases at J, leaving 5 bases unmatched. CDR3 loop: CASSVNTGANTGELFF. The CDR3 nucleotides read TGTGCCAGCAGTGTAAACACAGGGGCGAACACCGGGGAGCTGTTTTTT.

V is TRBV4-2 and J is TRBJ2-5; 9 nucleotides agree with TRBD1. The ends lost 0 bases at V and 5 bases at J; junction bases unmatched: 10. The CDR3 loop spans 17 amino acids. Germline V gives CDR1 LGHNA, CDR2 YNFKEQ. The chain's CDR3 is CASSQETGTGLIETQYF. The CDR3 DNA reads as TGTGCCAGCAGCCAAGAAACCGGGACAGGGTTAATTGAGACCCAGTACTTC.

CDR3 in amino acids: CASAEGSGANVLTF. In nucleotides, the CDR3 is TGTGCCAGCGCGGAAGGCTCTGGGGCCAACGTCCTGACTTTC. The V gene is TRBV28, the J gene TRBJ2-6; unclear D gene. V was clipped by 8 bases and J by 0 bases, with 8 bases between them. The CDR3 has 14 amino acids. Germline lookup yields CDR1 MDHEN and CDR2 SYDVKM.

J is TRBJ2-1 and V is TRBV27; tentatively, D is TRBD2 (6 bases). This CDR3 has 19 residues. Germline V gene data show CDR1 as MNHEY and CDR2 as SMNVEV (reference sequence). The ends were cut back, 5 bases at V and 1 base at J, with 24 bases in the middle. CDR3 bases: TGTGCCAGCAGTCCCCCCCGGAGGGAGAGCGGGTCATCCTACAATGAGCAGTTCTTC. It translates to CASSPPRRESGSSYNEQFF.

The chain is built from TRBV5-6 and TRBJ2-3; 11 nucleotides align to TRBD1. There are 16 residues in the CDR3. Germline values: CDR1 SGHDT, CDR2 YYEEEE. V was pared by 4 bases and J by 2 bases, with 6 bases of the junction left unmatched. The CDR3 reads CASSPGTGGITDTQYF. For the CDR3, the DNA is TGTGCCAGCAGCCCCGGGACAGGGGGTATCACAGATACGCAGTATTTT.

The chain uses TRBV18 and TRBJ1-5, with D unresolved. V was cut by 4 bases and J by 6 bases, with 10 bases left in between. Germline V CDR1 and CDR2: KGHSH, LQKENI. CDR3 size: 13 residues. CDR3 DNA sequence: TGTGCCAGCTCACTAGAGGTTTCTCAGCCCCAGCATTTT. The encoded protein is CASSLEVSQPQHF.

This chain connects TRBV15 to TRBJ2-5, with 8 bases aligning to TRBD1. Germline lookup yields CDR1 LNHNV and CDR2 YYDKDF (reference sequence). This CDR3 is built from 14 residues. The junction had 7 bases not matched to a gene; V was cut back by 8 bases and J by 2 bases. The CDR3 DNA reads as TGTGCCACCGGGATCCGACAGGGGCAAGAGACCCAGTACTTC. It codes for CATGIRQGQETQYF. Using reference TRBV15 and TRBJ2-5 for the parts outside the CDR3, the full variable domain is DAMVIQNPRYQVTQFGKPVTLSCSQTLNHNVMYWYQQKSSQAPKLLFHYYDKDFNNEADTPDNFQSRRPNTSFCFLDIRSPGLGDTAMYLCATGIRQGQETQYFGPGTRLLVL.

The V gene is TRBV6-4, the J gene TRBJ2-3; 9 bases fit TRBD2. V lost 4 bases and J lost 2; bases outside the gene matches: 4. This CDR3 contains 15 residues. Germline lookup yields CDR1 MRHNA and CDR2 SNTAGT. The CDR3 DNA follows: TGTGCCAGCAGTGTGGCTAGCGGGACCACAGATACGCAGTATTTT. It translates to CASSVASGTTDTQYF.

The chain is built from TRBV19 and TRBJ1-5, with 9 nucleotides matching TRBD1. V trimming: 3 bases; J trimming: 4 bases; junction bases outside the gene matches: 4. CDR3 length equals 15 residues. The germline V gene has CDR1 LNHDA and CDR2 SQIVND (reference sequence). The chain's CDR3 is CASSIGDRANQPQHF. Written as DNA, the CDR3 is TGTGCCAGTAGTATCGGGGACAGGGCGAATCAGCCCCAGCATTTT.

CDR3 coding DNA: TGTGCCAGCAGCGTAGTTAGCGGAGGGACCCAGTACTTC. It encodes CASSVVSGGTQYF. This sequence joins TRBV9 and TRBJ2-5; possibly TRBD2 for D (6 bases). The V end was cut by 0 bases, the J end by 7 bases, with 10 bases between. Looked up from germline, CDR1 is SGDLS and CDR2 is YYNGEE. The CDR3 is 13 amino acids.

This clone was picked up one time. The chain joins TRBV15 to TRBJ1-1; tentative D call: TRBD1 (5 bases). Trimming removed 3 bases from V and 1 base from J, with 12 bases in between. CDR3 length: 15 residues. CDR1 is LNHNV, CDR2 YYDKDF, per germline (reference sequence). The CDR3 DNA is TGTGCCACCAGCAGGTCGGCGGGGCCGAACACTGAAGCTTTCTTT. It specifies CATSRSAGPNTEAFF.

The gene calls are TRBV7-6 and TRBJ2-7; 7 nucleotides agree with TRBD1. V lost 1 base, J lost 2 bases, and 11 bases stayed unmatched. This CDR3 has 17 amino acids. Germline CDR1 reads SGHVS; CDR2 reads FNYEAQ. In nucleotides, the CDR3 is TGTGCCAGCAGCTTAGACAGGGGACCGAACCCCACCTACGAGCAGTACTTC. It translates to CASSLDRGPNPTYEQYF.

V gene TRBV15 combines with J gene TRBJ2-7; the match to TRBD1 covers 8 bases. With V trimmed by 5 bases and J by 5 bases, 5 bases remained unmatched. Germline V gene sequence: CDR1 LNHNV, CDR2 YYDKDF (reference sequence). The CDR3 has 13 residues. The CDR3 reads CATSGGTGHEQYF. In DNA form, the CDR3 reads TGTGCCACCAGCGGAGGGACAGGCCACGAGCAGTACTTC.

The chain recombines TRBV29-1 with TRBJ1-2; TRBD1 matches 7 bases. Germline V gives CDR1 SQVTM, CDR2 ANQGSEA. This CDR3 region has 14 residues. The ends lost 4 bases at V and 3 bases at J; junction bases unmatched: 8. The DNA for the CDR3 is TGCAGCGTTGTTCCAGGGGGAAGTGACTATGGCTACACCTTC. As protein: CSVVPGGSDYGYTF. The whole variable domain, remainder taken from reference TRBV29-1 and TRBJ1-2, is SAVISQKPSRDICQRGTSLTIQCQVDSQVTMMFWYRQQPGQSLTLIATANQGSEATYESGFVIDKFPISRPNLTFSTLTVSNMSPEDSSIYLCSVVPGGSDYGYTFGSGTRLTVV.

The gene calls are TRBV9 and TRBJ2-6, with 7 bases matching TRBD1. This CDR3 has 19 amino acids. J gave up 2 bases and V 3 bases, and 14 bases lay outside the gene matches. Germline CDR1 SGDLS, CDR2 YYNGEE. CDR3: CASSDRDSERGTGANVLTF. CDR3 nucleotides: TGTGCCAGCAGCGACCGGGACAGTGAAAGAGGGACTGGGGCCAACGTCCTGACTTTC.

This clone was seen a single time. V usage is TRBV6-4 and J usage is TRBJ2-2; the match to TRBD2 covers 8 bases. Germline-derived CDR1 and CDR2 are MRHNA and SNTAGT. The CDR3 covers 15 residues. The V segment lost 0 bases and the J segment 6 bases; nucleotides outside the gene matches: 3. The CDR3 DNA reads as TGTGCCAGCAGTGACTCGACGGGAGGGCCCGGGGAGCTGTTTTTT. Translating gives CASSDSTGGPGELFF.